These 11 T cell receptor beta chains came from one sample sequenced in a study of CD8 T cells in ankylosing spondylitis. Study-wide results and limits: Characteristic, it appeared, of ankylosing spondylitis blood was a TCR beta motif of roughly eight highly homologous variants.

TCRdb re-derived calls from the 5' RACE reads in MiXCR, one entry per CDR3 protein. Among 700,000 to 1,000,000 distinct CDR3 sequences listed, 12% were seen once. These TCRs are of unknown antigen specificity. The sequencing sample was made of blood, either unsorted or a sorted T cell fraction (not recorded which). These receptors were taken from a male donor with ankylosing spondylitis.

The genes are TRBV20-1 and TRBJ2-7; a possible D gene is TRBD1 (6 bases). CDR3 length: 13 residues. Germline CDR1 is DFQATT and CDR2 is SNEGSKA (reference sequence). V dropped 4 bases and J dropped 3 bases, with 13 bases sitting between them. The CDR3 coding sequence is TGCAGTGCTAAACAGGGTAATGGCTACGAGCAGTACTTC. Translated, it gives CSAKQGNGYEQYF.

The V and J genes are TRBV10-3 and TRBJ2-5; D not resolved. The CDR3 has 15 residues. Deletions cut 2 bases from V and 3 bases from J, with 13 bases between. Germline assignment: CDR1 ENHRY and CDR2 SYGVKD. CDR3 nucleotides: TGTGCCATCAGTGAGCCCCAAACTGGGGAAGAGACCCAGTACTTC. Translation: CAISEPQTGEETQYF.

In DNA, the CDR3 is TGCGCCAGCAGCCCTGGGACTAGCTGGGAGACCCAGTACTTC. Translation gives CASSPGTSWETQYF. The chain has TRBV5-1 and TRBJ2-5; 9 nucleotides agree with TRBD2. J lost 5 bases, V lost 4 bases, and 6 bases had no gene match. CDR3 length equals 14 residues. CDR1 and CDR2 from the germline V gene are SGHRS and YFSETQ. Supplemented by reference TRBV5-1 and TRBJ2-5, the full variable domain reads KAGVTQTPRYLIKTRGQQVTLSCSPISGHRSVSWYQQTPGQGLQFLFEYFSETQRNKGNFPGRFSGRQFSNSRSEMNVSTLELGDSALYLCASSPGTSWETQYFGPGTRLLVL.

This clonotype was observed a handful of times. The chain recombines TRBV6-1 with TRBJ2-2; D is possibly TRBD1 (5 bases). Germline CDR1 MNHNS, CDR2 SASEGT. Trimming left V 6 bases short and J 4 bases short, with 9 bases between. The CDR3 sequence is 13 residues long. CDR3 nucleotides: TGTGCCAGCAGCGTCAGGGCCACCGGGGAGCTGTTTTTT. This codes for CASSVRATGELFF.

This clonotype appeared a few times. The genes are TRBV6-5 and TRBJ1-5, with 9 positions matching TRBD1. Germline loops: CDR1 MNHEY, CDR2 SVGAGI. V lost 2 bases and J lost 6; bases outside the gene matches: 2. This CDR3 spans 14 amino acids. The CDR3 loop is CASSYRDRAQPQHF. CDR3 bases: TGTGCCAGCAGTTACCGGGACAGGGCTCAGCCCCAGCATTTT.

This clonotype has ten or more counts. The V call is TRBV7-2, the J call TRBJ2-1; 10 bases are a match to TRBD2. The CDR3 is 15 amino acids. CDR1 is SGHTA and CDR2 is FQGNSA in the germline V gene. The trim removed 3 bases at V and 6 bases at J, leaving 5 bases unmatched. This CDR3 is CASSFALAGANEQFF. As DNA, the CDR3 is TGTGCCAGCAGCTTTGCGCTAGCGGGGGCCAATGAGCAGTTCTTC.

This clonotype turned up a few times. DNA of the CDR3: TGTGCCAGCAGCTCGACGGCCGCGTCCTACGAGCAGTACTTC. Protein product: CASSSTAASYEQYF. The chain joins TRBV7-9 to TRBJ2-7; D remains unclear. This CDR3 comprises 14 residues. V was trimmed by 4 bases and J by 1 base, leaving 11 bases between them. Germline V gene data show CDR1 as SEHNR and CDR2 as FQNEAQ (reference sequence). Full variable domain (outside the CDR3, taken from reference TRBV7-9 and TRBJ2-7): DTGVSQNPRHKITKRGQNVTFRCDPISEHNRLYWYRQTLGQGPEFLTYFQNEAQLEKSRLLSDRFSAERPKGSFSTLEIQRTEQGDSAMYLCASSSTAASYEQYFGPGTRLTVT.

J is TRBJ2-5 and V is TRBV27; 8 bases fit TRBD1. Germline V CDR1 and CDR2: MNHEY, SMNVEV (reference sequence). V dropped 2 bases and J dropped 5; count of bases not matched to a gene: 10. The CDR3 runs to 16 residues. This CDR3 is CASSLPRRTGRETQYF. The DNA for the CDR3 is TGTGCCAGCAGTTTACCGCGGAGGACAGGGCGGGAGACCCAGTACTTC.

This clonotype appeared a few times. CDR3 region: CASRQTGGINFPGTDTQYF. The CDR3 DNA follows: TGTGCCAGCAGGCAGACAGGGGGGATCAATTTCCCCGGCACAGATACGCAGTATTTT. The chain couples TRBV6-1 to TRBJ2-3, with 9 bases matching TRBD1. V was clipped by 6 bases and J by 1 base; unmatched bases: 17. CDR3 length: 19 residues. Germline V gives CDR1 MNHNS, CDR2 SASEGT.

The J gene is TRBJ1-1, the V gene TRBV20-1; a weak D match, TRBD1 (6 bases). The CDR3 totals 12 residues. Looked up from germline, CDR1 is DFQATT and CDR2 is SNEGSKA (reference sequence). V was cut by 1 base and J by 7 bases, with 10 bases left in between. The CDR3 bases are TGCAGTGCTAGAGCGGACAGCAATGAAGCTTTCTTT. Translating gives CSARADSNEAFF.

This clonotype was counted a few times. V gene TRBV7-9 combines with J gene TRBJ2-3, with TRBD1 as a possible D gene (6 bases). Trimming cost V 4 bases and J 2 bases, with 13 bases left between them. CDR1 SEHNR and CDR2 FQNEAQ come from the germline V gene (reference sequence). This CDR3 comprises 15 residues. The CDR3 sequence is CASSSTDRPTDTQYF. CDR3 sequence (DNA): TGTGCCAGCAGCTCCACCGACAGGCCCACAGATACGCAGTATTTT.